Reported below is one T cell receptor (beta chain). Germline values: CDR1 MNHEY, CDR2 SVGAGI. This CDR3 is built from 12 residues. The sample comes from a study of monozygotic twins with inflammatory bowel disease. Template switching incorporated UMIs with a 6-nucleotide sample barcode. TCRdb reprocessed the 5' RACE reads; each CDR3 protein has one entry and no DNA is given. The repertoire shows some 130,000 distinct CDR3 sequences; the top ten hold 0.95% to 1.5%. Sequencing input: blood. The V and J genes are TRBV6-5 and TRBJ2-5. The clonotype comes from a human donor with ulcerative colitis or Crohn's disease, or a healthy co-twin of an affected twin (not recorded which). Here the CDR3 reads CASSPNGETQYF.